The present entry profiles one TCR beta chain with its context. No antigen is known for it. Base qualities are not provided; no much larger clone lies one nucleotide away. The source of the sample is a study of blood T cell repertoires in COVID-19 (dated by TCRdb to the early 2020s). In terms of the full investigation: The collaborator samples originated in the United States, Italy and Spain and spanned the acute and convalescent phases of COVID-19. The material from the prospective study consisted of cDNA or gDNA derived from T cells, B-cell-depleted T cells, or PBMCs. Deeply sampled blood TCRbeta repertoires from subjects exposed to, actively infected with, or recovered from COVID-19 were included in the dataset. Nearly every sample came with metadata listing a de-identified subject ID, COVID-19 status, age in years and sex. Samples came from the ongoing ImmuneRACE study (first 160 participants) plus 1,254 subjects from 6 global collaborators. The repertoires were released in a freely available public database meant as a resource for research on the immune response to SARS-CoV-2. Where available, HLA class I and class II types were taken from metadata supplied by the sample provider and were not determined by assay-based typing.

TCRbeta CDR3 regions were amplified from genomic DNA using the immunoSEQ Assay, a bias-controlled multiplex PCR. In the authors' own workflow: Within the assay, amplification of reference gene primers was used to estimate how many nucleated cells each sample contained. To quantify the absolute abundance of each unique TCRbeta CDR3 rearrangement, sequence reads were collapsed and filtered. For each sample, productive Simpson clonality was calculated by taking the square root of Simpson's diversity index across productive rearrangements. Imported from immuneACCESS, the table was reduced by TCRdb to in-frame sequences with V and J called. These copies leave out some clones; in studies compared against another copy, an unresolved V gene accounts for under half, and the cause of the remainder is not known. V, J and clone size are those of that table, while D and trimming were read from the DNA. The sample records some 68,000 clones, roughly nine tenths of which are singletons. The ten largest clones capture approximately 7% of the sample.

The CDR3, from cysteine to phenylalanine, totals 14 residues. Just the 42-base CDR3 DNA is kept, in frame starting at base 1. CDR1 and CDR2 are read off the germline V gene as SNHLY and FYNNEI. V is trimmed back by 4 bases and J by 5 bases, and the junction contains 7 bases that no gene match accounts for. In Seattle, one collaborating source enrolled patients while the infection was active and tracked those patients longitudinally over the course of disease. The collaborating institutions used their own protocols to collect whole blood in K2EDTA tubes. For TCRbeta analysis, collaborators shipped samples in one of three forms: frozen whole blood, isolated PBMCs, or DNA extracted from either of those sample types. Overall study outcomes, separate from this receptor: The amount of clinical and demographic metadata varied by source and participant and was provided uncurated.

Sequencing was done on a sample of peripheral blood. The source is a man in his forties or fifties with COVID-19, enrolled during active disease. The chain is encoded by TRBV2 joined to TRBJ1-1, and 7 junctional nucleotides match TRBD1. The CDR3 in this case is CASSGRGRRTEAFF. The nucleotide sequence is TGTGCCAGCAGTGGAAGGGGGCGAAGAACTGAAGCTTTCTTT.